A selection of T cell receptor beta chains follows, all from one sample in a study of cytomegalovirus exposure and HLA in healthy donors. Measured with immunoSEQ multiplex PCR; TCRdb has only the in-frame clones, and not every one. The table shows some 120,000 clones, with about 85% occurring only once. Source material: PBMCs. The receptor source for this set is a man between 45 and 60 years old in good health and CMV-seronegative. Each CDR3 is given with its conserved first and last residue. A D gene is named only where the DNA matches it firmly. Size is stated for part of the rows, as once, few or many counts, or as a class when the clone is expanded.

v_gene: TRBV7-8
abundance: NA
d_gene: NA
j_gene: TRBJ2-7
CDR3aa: CASSSDGTPSYEQYF
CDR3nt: TGTGCCAGCAGCTCGGATGGGACACCCTCCTACGAGCAGTACTTC

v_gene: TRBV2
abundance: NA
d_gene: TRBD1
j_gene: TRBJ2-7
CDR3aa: CASTGDSPYEQYF
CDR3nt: TGTGCCAGTACAGGGGATTCACCCTACGAGCAGTACTTC

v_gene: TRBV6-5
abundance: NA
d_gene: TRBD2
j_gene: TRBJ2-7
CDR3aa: CASRLGLADSYEQYF
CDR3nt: TGTGCCAGTCGACTGGGACTAGCGGACTCCTACGAGCAGTACTTC

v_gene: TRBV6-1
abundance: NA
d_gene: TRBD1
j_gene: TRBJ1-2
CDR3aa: CASRTTGENYGYTF
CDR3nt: TGTGCCAGCAGGACGACAGGGGAGAACTATGGCTACACCTTC

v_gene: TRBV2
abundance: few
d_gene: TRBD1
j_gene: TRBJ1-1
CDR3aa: CASTGGITEAFF
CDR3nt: TGTGCCAGCACAGGGGGTATCACTGAAGCTTTCTTT

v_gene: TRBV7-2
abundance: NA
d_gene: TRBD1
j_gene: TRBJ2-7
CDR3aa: CASSFGGQGVVYEQYF
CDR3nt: TGTGCCAGCAGCTTCGGCGGGCAGGGGGTAGTGTACGAGCAGTACTTC

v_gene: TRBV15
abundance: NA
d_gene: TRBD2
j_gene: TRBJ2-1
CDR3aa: CATSREAPGLAGEQFF
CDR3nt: TGTGCCACCAGCAGAGAGGCCCCGGGACTAGCGGGGGAGCAGTTCTTC

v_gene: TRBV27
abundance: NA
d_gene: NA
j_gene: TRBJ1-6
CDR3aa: CASSLVPPDNSPLHF
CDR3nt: TGTGCCAGCAGCCTTGTTCCTCCAGATAATTCACCCCTCCACTTT

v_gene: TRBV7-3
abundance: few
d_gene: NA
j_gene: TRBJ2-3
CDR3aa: CASSLTSGTSSTDTQYF
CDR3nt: TGTGCCAGCAGCTTAACGTCGGGGACTTCCTCCACAGATACGCAGTATTTT

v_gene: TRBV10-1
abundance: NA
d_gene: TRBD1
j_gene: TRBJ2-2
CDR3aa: CASRDNHRDRGTGELFF
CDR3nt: TGCGCCAGCAGAGATAATCACCGGGACAGGGGGACCGGGGAGCTGTTTTTT

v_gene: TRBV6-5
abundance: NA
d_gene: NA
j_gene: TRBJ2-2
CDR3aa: CASSFGVDKTGELFF
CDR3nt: TGTGCCAGCAGTTTCGGGGTTGATAAGACCGGGGAGCTGTTTTTT

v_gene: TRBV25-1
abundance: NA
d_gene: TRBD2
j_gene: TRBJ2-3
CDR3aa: CASIPGTSGYSTDTQYF
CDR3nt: TGTGCCAGCATACCCGGGACTAGCGGTTACAGCACAGATACGCAGTATTTT

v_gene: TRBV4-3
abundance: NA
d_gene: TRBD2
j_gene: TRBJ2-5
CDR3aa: CASSQDPAGKLETQYF
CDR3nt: TGCGCCAGCAGCCAAGATCCAGCGGGGAAACTGGAGACCCAGTACTTC

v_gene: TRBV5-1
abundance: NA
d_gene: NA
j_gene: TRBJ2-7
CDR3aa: CASSFEGNYYEQYF
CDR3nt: TGCGCCAGCAGCTTCGAGGGCAACTACTACGAGCAGTACTTC